This TCR beta chain is from a study of PD-L1 blockade in urothelial cancer. Libraries were prepared by immunoSEQ multiplex PCR; TCRdb keeps only in-frame clonotypes and omits some of them. The table shows over 45,000 clones, with approximately 86% occurring only once. This clone appeared a single time. Sequencing used PBMCs, obtained around atezolizumab (anti-PD-L1) treatment. This TCR derives from a man in his fifties or sixties with urothelial cancer.

CDR3: CASSPGTGSYNEQFF. CDR3 nucleotides: TGCGCCAGCAGTCCCGGGACAGGTTCATACAATGAGCAGTTCTTC. V usage is TRBV5-1 and J usage is TRBJ2-1; 8 positions agree with TRBD1. After removal of 5 bases from V and 4 bases from J, the junction contained 8 bases not matched to a gene. CDR3 size: 15 residues. Germline V gene data show CDR1 as SGHRS and CDR2 as YFSETQ.